This T cell receptor beta chain was recorded in a study of CD8 T cells in ankylosing spondylitis. Study findings and constraints: Significantly higher representation of disease-linked clones was reported for matched ankylosing spondylitis synovial fluid.

Many counts were recorded for this clonotype. Its target is not known. TCRdb processed the 5' RACE reads anew with MiXCR; each CDR3 protein has one entry. The sample records 340,000 or so distinct CDR3 sequences, approximately 15% being singletons. This TCR was recovered from a male donor with ankylosing spondylitis or in good health (not recorded which). Material for sequencing was blood, either unsorted or a sorted T cell fraction (not recorded which).

The CDR3 region has the DNA TGCAGTGCTAGAGGCCAGGGGGGGACCCAGTACTTC. Residues: CSARGQGGTQYF. This chain uses TRBV20-1 with TRBJ2-5; a weak D match, TRBD1 (7 bases). V was clipped by 1 base and J by 7 bases, with 10 bases between them. CDR3 length equals 12 residues. CDR1 is DFQATT, CDR2 SNEGSKA, per germline (reference sequence).